The 10 T cell receptor beta chains below all came from one sample that was sequenced in a study of blood T cell repertoires in COVID-19 (dated by TCRdb to 2019 to 2021). The library came from the immunoSEQ multiplex PCR assay. Held by TCRdb, this immuneACCESS table contains in-frame sequences only and omits some clones. Under half of the omission traces to an unresolved V gene where checked; the cause of the rest is unknown. The sample table contains about 160,000 clones; only one count was recorded for about four fifths of them. 9.5% to 11% of the sample is taken by the ten largest. Sequenced sample: peripheral blood. These receptors all come from a man aged 60 to 75 with active or convalescent COVID-19.

The J gene is TRBJ1-1, the V gene TRBV6-6; D gene uncertain. CDR1 is MNHNY, CDR2 SVGAGI, per germline (reference sequence). The CDR3 is made up of 17 amino acids. Trimming shortened V by 5 bases and J by 0 bases, and 19 bases separated the two germline ends. CDR3: CASSPSLWELMNTEAFF. In DNA, the CDR3 is TGTGCCAGCAGTCCCTCCCTGTGGGAGTTAATGAACACTGAAGCTTTCTTT.

The gene calls are TRBV5-1 and TRBJ2-4; a weak D match, TRBD1 (5 bases). This CDR3 is built from 15 residues. Trimming cost V 2 bases and J 0 bases, with 9 bases left between them. Germline V gene data show CDR1 as SGHRS and CDR2 as YFSETQ. CDR3 DNA: TGCGCCAGCAGCTTCGGACAACTAGCCAAAAACATTCAGTACTTC. Amino acid sequence: CASSFGQLAKNIQYF.

This rearrangement joins TRBV2 to TRBJ2-3; TRBD2 might be the D (6 bases). The CDR3 runs to 14 residues. Germline CDR1 and CDR2: SNHLY and FYNNEI. V lost 6 bases and J 0 bases, leaving 10 bases between the germline ends. The chain's CDR3 is CASRGGPSTDTQYF. Here the CDR3 DNA reads TGTGCCAGCAGGGGGGGTCCTAGCACAGATACGCAGTATTTT.

The chain recombines TRBV29-1 with TRBJ1-2, with 9 bases identical to TRBD1. V was pared by 5 bases and J by 13 bases, with 14 bases of the junction left unmatched. Germline V gene lookup returns CDR1 SQVTM and CDR2 ANQGSEA. The CDR3 loop spans 13 amino acids. CDR3 sequence reads: CSVNPMDRGSLTF. CDR3 DNA sequence: TGCAGCGTTAACCCAATGGACAGGGGCTCTCTCACCTTC.

The V and J genes are TRBV9 and TRBJ2-5, with 7 nucleotides matching TRBD1. With V trimmed by 6 bases and J by 2 bases, 4 bases remained unmatched. Germline-derived CDR1 and CDR2 are SGDLS and YYNGEE. CDR3 length: 13 amino acids. The CDR3 region is CASNPRGQETQYF. In nucleotides, the CDR3 is TGTGCCAGCAACCCCAGGGGGCAAGAGACCCAGTACTTC.

This chain connects TRBV11-2 to TRBJ1-1; tentatively, D is TRBD1 (5 bases). Per germline, CDR1 SGHAT and CDR2 FQNNGV. This CDR3 is 13 amino acids long. The germline V and J ends were trimmed by 5 bases and 3 bases, with 10 bases remaining between them. The CDR3 loop reads CASSKGLDTEAFF. The CDR3 nucleotides are TGTGCCAGCAGCAAGGGGCTGGACACTGAAGCTTTCTTT.

The DNA of the CDR3 is TGCGCCAGCAGCCTAGGACAGTCTAGTGGGGCCAACGTCCTGACTTTC. It codes for CASSLGQSSGANVLTF. The gene calls are TRBV5-1 and TRBJ2-6; a possible D gene is TRBD1 (6 bases). The germline V and J ends were trimmed by 4 bases and 3 bases, with 14 bases remaining between them. Germline V CDR1 and CDR2: SGHRS, YFSETQ. The CDR3 runs 16 residues.

With regard to this clone: This sample also contains other DNA sequences that code for the same CDR3. J is TRBJ1-1 and V is TRBV12-3 or TRBV12-4; no definite D call. The CDR3 spans 12 residues. With 9 bases removed from V and 3 bases from J, the gap between germline ends came to 11 bases. The CDR3 loop is CASTFGYTEAFF. The DNA of the CDR3 is TGTGCCAGTACCTTCGGGTACACTGAAGCTTTCTTT.

This chain links TRBV27 with TRBJ1-6, with 9 bases aligning to TRBD1. Germline CDR1 reads MNHEY; CDR2 reads SMNVEV (reference sequence). V trimming: 9 bases; J trimming: 6 bases; junction bases outside the gene matches: 9. CDR3 length: 15 amino acids. Here the CDR3 reads CASRSWDRVNSPLHF. The CDR3 region has the DNA TGTGCCAGTCGATCGTGGGACAGGGTTAATTCACCCCTCCACTTT.

This sequence joins TRBV3-1 (or the pseudogene TRBV3-2) and TRBJ1-1, with D hard to call. V lost 7 bases and J 1 base, leaving 10 bases between the germline ends. This CDR3 is 13 amino acids long. Germline CDR1 is LGHDT and CDR2 is YNNKEL (reference sequence). In nucleotides, the CDR3 is TGTGCCAGCACCGGAGACGGGAACACTGAAGCTTTCTTT. This codes for CASTGDGNTEAFF.